A selection of T cell receptor beta chains follows, all from one sample in a study of CD4 T cells in relation to SARS-CoV-2 and coronaviruses. Here immunoSEQ multiplex PCR was the method, and the copy in TCRdb shows in-frame clones only, minus some. The table shows roughly 12,000 clones, with 78% occurring only once. The antigens of these receptors remain unknown. Sequenced input: CD4+ T cells from PBMCs, cultured in vitro. The origin of the receptors is a human donor in good health. Each CDR3 is given with its conserved first and last residue. Fields, in order: V gene, clone size, D gene, J gene, CDR3 protein, CDR3 DNA. The D gene is left open where the match is weak. Not all rows give a size; the values are once, few, many and, for expanded clones, a class.

TRBV30,NA,NA,TRBJ1-3,CAWSVRAGNTIYF,TGTGCCTGGAGTGTAAGGGCTGGAAACACCATATATTTT
TRBV27,NA,NA,TRBJ2-5,CASSSQGRYRGGETQYF,TGTGCCAGCAGTTCCCAGGGTCGCTATCGGGGCGGAGAGACCCAGTACTTC
TRBV29-1,NA,TRBD1,TRBJ1-2,CSVEAPPGQAYYGYTF,TGCAGCGTTGAAGCCCCCCCCGGACAGGCCTACTATGGCTACACCTTC
TRBV6-2/TRBV6-3,NA,NA,TRBJ2-5,CASSGARGAGKETQYF,TGTGCCAGCAGTGGGGCCCGTGGTGCGGGCAAAGAGACCCAGTACTTC
TRBV7-8,NA,NA,TRBJ1-2,CASSPQGFYGYTF,TGTGCCAGCAGCCCTCAGGGGTTCTATGGCTACACCTTC
TRBV6-5,NA,NA,TRBJ2-2,CASIAQGNTGELFF,TGTGCCAGCATCGCTCAAGGGAACACCGGGGAGCTGTTTTTT
TRBV7-9,NA,TRBD1,TRBJ2-6,CASSRRQGNSGANVLTF,TGTGCCAGCAGCAGAAGACAGGGGAACTCTGGGGCCAACGTCCTGACTTTC
TRBV2,NA,NA,TRBJ2-1,CASLETRALGDEQFF,TGTGCCAGCCTTGAAACAAGGGCCCTGGGCGATGAGCAGTTCTTC
TRBV19,NA,NA,TRBJ1-2,CASTNGEYGYTF,TGTGCCAGTACCAACGGGGAATATGGCTACACCTTC
TRBV6-2/TRBV6-3,NA,NA,TRBJ2-3,CASSYSLDTQYF,TGTGCCAGCAGTTACTCCTTGGATACGCAGTATTTT
TRBV5-1,NA,NA,TRBJ1-1,CASSLASKATEAFF,TGCGCCAGCAGCTTGGCCAGTAAAGCGACTGAAGCTTTCTTT
TRBV19,NA,NA,TRBJ2-1,CASSIDLVSSYNEQFF,TGTGCCAGTAGTATAGACCTAGTGAGCTCCTACAATGAGCAGTTCTTC
TRBV19,NA,NA,TRBJ1-4,CASSSTAATNEKLFF,TGTGCCAGCTCTTCTACAGCTGCAACTAATGAAAAACTGTTTTTT
TRBV29-1,NA,NA,TRBJ2-1,CSVVLSVNEQFF,TGCAGCGTTGTGTTGTCGGTCAATGAGCAGTTCTTC
TRBV2,NA,NA,TRBJ2-3,CASRRGTILGTASTDTQYF,TGTGCCAGCAGGAGGGGGACGATCTTGGGGACCGCTAGCACAGATACGCAGTATTTT
TRBV7-7,NA,NA,TRBJ1-5,CASSLALGQNNQPQHF,TGTGCTAGCAGCTTAGCATTGGGGCAGAACAATCAGCCCCAGCATTTT
TRBV29-1,NA,TRBD1,TRBJ1-4,CSVGRTGRNEKLFF,TGCAGCGTTGGCAGGACAGGGAGAAATGAAAAACTGTTTTTT
TRBV5-4,NA,NA,TRBJ1-1,CASSLDVDPYTEAFF,TGTGCCAGCAGCCTGGACGTCGACCCTTATACTGAAGCTTTCTTT
TRBV19,NA,TRBD2,TRBJ2-3,CASSSRLAITDTQYF,TGTGCCAGTAGTTCGCGACTAGCCATAACAGATACGCAGTATTTT
TRBV18,NA,NA,TRBJ2-5,CASSPPNYQETQYF,TGTGCCAGCTCACCACCTAACTACCAAGAGACCCAGTACTTC
TRBV5-6,NA,NA,TRBJ2-7,CASSLPRDEQYF,TGTGCCAGCAGCTTGCCTCGGGACGAGCAGTACTTC
TRBV7-8,NA,TRBD2,TRBJ2-1,CASSRAGAGVNEQFF,TGTGCCAGCAGCCGAGCGGGAGCGGGGGTAAATGAGCAGTTCTTC
TRBV19,NA,NA,TRBJ1-3,CASSPRSGPPYRNTIYF,TGTGCCAGTAGTCCACGTTCAGGTCCTCCTTATCGAAACACCATATATTTT
TRBV7-2,NA,TRBD2,TRBJ2-5,CASSPLGTSGGETQYF,TGTGCCAGCAGCCCCCTCGGGACTAGCGGGGGGGAGACCCAGTACTTC
TRBV5-1,NA,TRBD2,TRBJ2-3,CASSFGGGETDTQYF,TGCGCCAGCAGCTTCGGCGGGGGGGAAACAGATACGCAGTATTTT
TRBV9,NA,NA,TRBJ2-5,CASSVDPRQETQYF,TGTGCCAGCAGCGTAGATCCTAGGCAAGAGACCCAGTACTTC
TRBV5-6,NA,TRBD1,TRBJ2-6,CASSLVTGDPGANVLTF,TGTGCCAGCAGCTTGGTGACAGGGGATCCTGGGGCCAACGTCCTGACTTTC
TRBV9,NA,TRBD2,TRBJ2-1,CASSTWTSGGVKDEQFF,TGTGCCAGCAGCACCTGGACTAGCGGGGGGGTCAAAGATGAGCAGTTCTTC
TRBV1,few,NA,TRBJ2-5,CTSSGLAGGGQETQYF,TGCACCAGCAGCGGTCTTGCGGGCGGGGGACAAGAGACCCAGTACTTC
TRBV11-3,NA,TRBD2,TRBJ2-5,CASSLAGRAGETQYF,TGTGCCAGCAGCTTAGCCGGGAGGGCCGGGGAGACCCAGTACTTC
TRBV5-1,NA,TRBD2,TRBJ2-7,CASSPRGGGGAYEQYF,TGCGCCAGCAGCCCGCGGGGAGGCGGGGGGGCTTACGAGCAGTACTTC
TRBV11-2,once,TRBD2,TRBJ2-1,CASSLFLLAGIYNEQFF,TGTGCCAGCAGCTTATTCTTACTAGCGGGGATCTACAATGAGCAGTTCTTC
TRBV29-1,NA,NA,TRBJ2-1,CSGKLRDKIYNEQFF,TGCAGCGGGAAACTCCGGGACAAGATTTACAATGAGCAGTTCTTC
TRBV7-2,NA,NA,TRBJ1-1,CASSSIIRQGTEAFF,TGTGCCAGCAGCTCCATTATTCGGCAGGGAACTGAAGCTTTCTTT
TRBV11-2,NA,TRBD2,TRBJ2-1,CASSPLTGGGYNEQFF,TGTGCCAGCAGCCCCTTAACCGGGGGGGGATACAATGAGCAGTTCTTC
TRBV13,NA,TRBD2,TRBJ2-1,CASSLGFSLAGELNEQFF,TGTGCCAGCAGCTTAGGTTTCTCACTAGCGGGGGAACTCAATGAGCAGTTCTTC
TRBV7-2,NA,NA,TRBJ1-2,CASSFRQFGGYTF,TGTGCCAGCAGCTTTAGGCAGTTTGGTGGCTACACCTTC
TRBV5-1,few,NA,TRBJ2-7,CASSTGSAYEQYF,TGCGCCAGCAGCACCGGGTCCGCCTACGAGCAGTACTTC
TRBV29-1,NA,NA,TRBJ2-7,CSVLGRRAYEQYF,TGCAGCGTGCTGGGCAGGAGGGCCTACGAGCAGTACTTC
TRBV7-7,NA,TRBD1,TRBJ2-3,CASSRLGTGSTDTQYF,TGTGCTAGCAGCCGACTGGGGACAGGATCCACAGATACGCAGTATTTT
TRBV5-4,once,TRBD2,TRBJ2-3,CASRSQTSTQYF,TGTGCCAGCAGATCTCAGACTAGCACGCAGTATTTT
TRBV2,once,TRBD1,TRBJ2-2,CASSRDSYGTGELFF,TGTGCCAGCAGTAGGGACAGCTATGGCACCGGGGAGCTGTTTTTT
TRBV2,NA,TRBD1,TRBJ1-2,CASGTGEHYGYTF,TGTGCCAGCGGAACAGGGGAACACTATGGCTACACCTTC
TRBV9,NA,NA,TRBJ2-1,CASSRTGYEQFF,TGTGCCAGCAGCCGAACAGGGTATGAGCAGTTCTTC
TRBV5-1,NA,NA,TRBJ2-3,CASSLGDSTDTQYF,TGCGCCAGCAGCTTGGGAGACAGCACAGATACGCAGTATTTT
TRBV3-1/TRBV3-2,NA,TRBD1,TRBJ2-7,CASRREGTGGLRQYF,TGTGCCAGCAGGCGCGAGGGGACAGGGGGCTTACGGCAGTACTTC
TRBV19,NA,NA,TRBJ1-1,CASSRQVNTEAFF,TGTGCCAGTTCGCGACAGGTGAACACTGAAGCTTTCTTT
TRBV7-2,NA,TRBD1,TRBJ1-4,CASSPHGQGNEKLFF,TGTGCCAGCAGCCCCCACGGACAGGGGAATGAAAAACTGTTTTTT
TRBV3-1/TRBV3-2,NA,NA,TRBJ2-2,CASSQVISAYTGELFF,TGTGCCAGCAGCCAAGTCATATCAGCTTACACCGGGGAGCTGTTTTTT
TRBV7-2,NA,TRBD1,TRBJ1-2,CASSSRTGDGYTF,TGTGCCAGCAGCTCGAGGACAGGGGATGGCTACACCTTC
TRBV30,NA,TRBD2,TRBJ2-7,CAWRKGLAGTEQYF,TGTGCCTGGCGCAAGGGACTAGCGGGGACCGAGCAGTACTTC
TRBV29-1,few,NA,TRBJ1-1,CSVTYTGRKTEAFF,TGCAGCGTCACCTACACAGGGAGGAAAACTGAAGCTTTCTTT
TRBV6-5,NA,NA,TRBJ1-2,CASKAGDAGYGYTF,TGTGCCAGCAAGGCTGGGGACGCTGGGTATGGCTACACCTTC
TRBV7-2,NA,NA,TRBJ1-1,CASSLALGRTSEAFF,TGTGCCAGCAGCTTAGCGTTAGGGCGGACGTCTGAAGCTTTCTTT
TRBV28,NA,NA,TRBJ2-1,CASSTTVLNEQFF,TGTGCCAGCAGTACGACAGTTTTGAATGAGCAGTTCTTC
TRBV23-1,NA,NA,TRBJ1-5,CASNRPYSNQPQHF,TGCGCCAGCAACAGGCCATATAGCAATCAGCCCCAGCATTTT
TRBV9,NA,TRBD2,TRBJ2-3,CASSPGVAGGRGDTQYF,TGTGCCAGCAGCCCAGGAGTAGCGGGGGGTCGGGGGGATACGCAGTATTTT